Here is one TCR beta chain with its context. The authors drew more than 2 ml of blood from each donor. Used for each TCR library was 3500 ng of total RNA. TCRdb reanalyzed the 5' RACE reads and collapses them to one entry per CDR3 protein, without DNA. This sample's table has fewer than 110,000 distinct CDR3 sequences. The CDR3 loop spans 13 amino acids. Germline V gene lookup returns CDR1 DFQATT and CDR2 SNEGSKA (reference sequence). The data belong to a study of monozygotic twins with inflammatory bowel disease. This chain links TRBV20-1 with TRBJ1-1; checking the TCRdb D call of TRBD1 is not possible without DNA. The sample comprised blood. The sequence was obtained from a human donor with ulcerative colitis or Crohn's disease, or a healthy co-twin of an affected twin (not recorded which). CDR3 loop: CSARTGKNTEAFF.